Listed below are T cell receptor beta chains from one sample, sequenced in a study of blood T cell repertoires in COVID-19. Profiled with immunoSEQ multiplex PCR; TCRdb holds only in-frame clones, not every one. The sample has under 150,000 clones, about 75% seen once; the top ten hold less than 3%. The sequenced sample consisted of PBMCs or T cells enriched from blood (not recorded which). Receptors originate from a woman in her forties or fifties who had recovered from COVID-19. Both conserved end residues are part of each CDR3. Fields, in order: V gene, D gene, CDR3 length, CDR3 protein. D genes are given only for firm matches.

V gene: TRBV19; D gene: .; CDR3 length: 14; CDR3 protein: CASRQGYTNTEAFF
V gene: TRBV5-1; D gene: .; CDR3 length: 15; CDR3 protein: CASSLGEVRSYEQYF
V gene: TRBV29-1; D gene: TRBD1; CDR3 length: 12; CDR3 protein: CSVEWDSYEQYF
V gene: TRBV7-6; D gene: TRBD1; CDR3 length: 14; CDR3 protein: CASSLAGTGREQYF
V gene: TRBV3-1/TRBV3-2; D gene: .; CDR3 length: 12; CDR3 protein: CASSHSNTEAFF
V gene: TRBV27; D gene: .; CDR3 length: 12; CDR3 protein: CASTTGSQPQHF
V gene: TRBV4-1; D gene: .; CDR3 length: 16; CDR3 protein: CASSQDRPGISYEQYF
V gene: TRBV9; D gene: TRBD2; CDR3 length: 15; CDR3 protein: CASSEGLAGSYEQYF
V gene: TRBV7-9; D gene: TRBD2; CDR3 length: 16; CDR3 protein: CASSLGRTRSDNEQFF
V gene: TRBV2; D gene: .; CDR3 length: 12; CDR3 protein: CASSVDSYEQYF
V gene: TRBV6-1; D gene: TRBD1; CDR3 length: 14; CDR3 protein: CASSERRGSYEQYF
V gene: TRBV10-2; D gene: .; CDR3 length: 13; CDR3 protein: CASKASSNEKLFF
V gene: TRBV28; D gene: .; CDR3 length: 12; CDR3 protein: CATKTGNTEAFF
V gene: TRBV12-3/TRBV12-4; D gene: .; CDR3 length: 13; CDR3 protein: CASSLQGIGEQYF
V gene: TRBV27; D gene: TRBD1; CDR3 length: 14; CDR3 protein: CASSPQDRSNEQFF
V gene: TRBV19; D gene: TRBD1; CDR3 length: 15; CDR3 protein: CASSRDRGMGQPQHF
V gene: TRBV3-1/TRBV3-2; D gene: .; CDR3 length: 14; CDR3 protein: CASSLDSRSYEQYF
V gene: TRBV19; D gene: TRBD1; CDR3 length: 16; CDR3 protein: CASSFRRGQGVDEQFF
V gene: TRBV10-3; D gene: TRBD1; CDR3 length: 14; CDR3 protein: CAISESRQGNEQFF
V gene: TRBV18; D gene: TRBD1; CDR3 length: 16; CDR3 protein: CASSPGQGARSYGYTF
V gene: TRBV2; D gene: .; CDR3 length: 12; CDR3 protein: CASSEGDWGYTF
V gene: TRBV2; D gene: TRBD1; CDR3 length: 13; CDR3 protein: CASSWQGEYGYTF
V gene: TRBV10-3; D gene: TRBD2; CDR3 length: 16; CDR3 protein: CAISLGLAGQQETQYF
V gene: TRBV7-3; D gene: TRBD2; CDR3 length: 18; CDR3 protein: CASSLIAGGTSSYNEQFF
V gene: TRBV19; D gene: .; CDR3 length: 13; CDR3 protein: CASCRGLWDTQYF
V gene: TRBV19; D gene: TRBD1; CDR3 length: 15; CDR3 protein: CASNRGSYSNQPQHF
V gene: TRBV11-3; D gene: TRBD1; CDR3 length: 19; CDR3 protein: CASSDRDRGRASYNSPLHF
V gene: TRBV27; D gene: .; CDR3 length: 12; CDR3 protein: CASSLGGQPQHF
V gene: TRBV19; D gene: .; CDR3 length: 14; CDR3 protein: CASSISGVINEQFF
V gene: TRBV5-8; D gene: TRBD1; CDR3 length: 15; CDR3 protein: CASSPKHGQGGEQYF
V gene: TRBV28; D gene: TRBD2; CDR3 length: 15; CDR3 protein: CASSFGTSGTDTQYF
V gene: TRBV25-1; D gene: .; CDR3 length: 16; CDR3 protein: CASSDLGGGGSYEQYF
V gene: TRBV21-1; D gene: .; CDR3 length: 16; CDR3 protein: CASSKALSPGGETQYF
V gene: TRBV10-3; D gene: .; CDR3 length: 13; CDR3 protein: CAASFQGNTEAFF
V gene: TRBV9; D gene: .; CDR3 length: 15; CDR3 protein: CASSVETRYQETQYF
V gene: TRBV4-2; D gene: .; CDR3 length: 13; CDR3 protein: CASSQAMRSPLHF
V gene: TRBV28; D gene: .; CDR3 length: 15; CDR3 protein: CASSYLSEATDTQYF
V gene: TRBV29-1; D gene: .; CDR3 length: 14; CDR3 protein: CSVTKPVEDYGYTF
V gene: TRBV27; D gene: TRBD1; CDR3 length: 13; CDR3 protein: CASSPYRGKTQYF
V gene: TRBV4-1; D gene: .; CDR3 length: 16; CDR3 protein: CASSQWSGEANSPLHF
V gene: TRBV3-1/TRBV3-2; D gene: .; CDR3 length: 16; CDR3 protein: CASSQDSVRGNQPQHF
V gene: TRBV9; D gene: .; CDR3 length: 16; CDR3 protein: CASSPLGLSEGGPLHF
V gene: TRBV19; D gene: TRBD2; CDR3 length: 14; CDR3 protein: CATLRGRPPGELFF
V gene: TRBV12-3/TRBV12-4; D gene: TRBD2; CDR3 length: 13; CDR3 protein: CASMAGGLGEQFF
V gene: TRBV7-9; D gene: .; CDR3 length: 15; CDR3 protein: CASSRGTQTNEKLFF
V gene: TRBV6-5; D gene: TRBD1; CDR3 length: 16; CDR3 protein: CASSFSGTGVGYGYTF